One and the same sample provided the 22 T cell receptor beta chains below, sequenced in a study of cytomegalovirus exposure and HLA in healthy donors. Data came from immunoSEQ multiplex PCR; TCRdb stores just in-frame clones and leaves some out. The table records 110,000 to 150,000 clones, roughly nine tenths of them present only once. The specimen sequenced was PBMCs. These receptors were taken from a man between 18 and 29 years old in good health and CMV-seronegative.

V gene TRBV28 combines with J gene TRBJ1-1; 7 positions agree with TRBD1. With V trimmed by 3 bases and J by 10 bases, 8 bases remained unmatched. Germline V gene lookup returns CDR1 MDHEN and CDR2 SYDVKM. The length of the CDR3 is 13 residues. The CDR3 bases are TGTGCCAGCAGTTTTAGGGGGCCTAGCCGAGCTTTCTTT. Translated: CASSFRGPSRAFF.

J is TRBJ2-7 and V is TRBV19; weak D call: TRBD2 (6 bases). V was shortened by 3 bases and J by 3 bases, with 12 bases between the two germline ends. CDR1 is LNHDA, CDR2 SQIVND, per germline (reference sequence). The CDR3 runs to 14 residues. CDR3 DNA: TGTGCCAGTAGTATCTGGCGGGAAATCTACGAGCAGTACGTC. Protein sequence: CASSIWREIYEQYV.

The J gene is TRBJ2-4, the V gene TRBV6-1; 13 bases are shared with TRBD2. This CDR3 spans 17 amino acids. Germline loops: CDR1 MNHNS, CDR2 SASEGT. The ends lost 4 bases at V and 4 bases at J; junction bases unmatched: 7. CDR3 region: CASSGGTSGVTKNIQYF. The CDR3 coding sequence is TGTGCCAGCAGTGGAGGGACTAGCGGGGTAACTAAAAACATTCAGTACTTC.

As for this clone: Other DNA sequences in this specimen translate into the identical CDR3. V is TRBV27 and J is TRBJ1-1, with D uncertain. The CDR3 loop spans 14 amino acids. Trimming pared 2 bases from V and 0 bases from J, leaving 7 bases between. The germline gives CDR1 MNHEY, CDR2 SMNVEV (reference sequence). CDR3 loop: CASSLGRMNTEAFF. Here the CDR3 DNA reads TGTGCCAGCAGTTTAGGCAGGATGAACACTGAAGCTTTCTTT.

The rearrangement joins TRBV27 to TRBJ1-2; D may be TRBD1 (6 bases). The CDR3 runs 18 residues. Trimming took 3 bases from V and 2 from J, leaving 22 bases between them. Germline CDR1 MNHEY, CDR2 SMNVEV (reference sequence). The CDR3 protein is CASSFEGARSGGNYGYTF. The CDR3 DNA reads TGTGCCAGCAGTTTCGAAGGTGCCAGGAGCGGGGGCAACTATGGCTACACCTTC.

V and J are TRBV11-3 and TRBJ2-3, with 8 positions matching TRBD2. Looked up from germline, CDR1 is SGHNT and CDR2 is YENEEA. V dropped 5 bases and J dropped 0; count of bases not matched to a gene: 1. This CDR3 is built from 14 residues. The CDR3 DNA follows: TGTGCCAGCAGCCCTAGCGGGAGCACAGATACGCAGTATTTT. Amino acid sequence: CASSPSGSTDTQYF.

This chain connects TRBV10-1 to TRBJ1-1, with a weak D call TRBD1 (5 bases). V shed 6 bases and J shed 4 bases, with 21 bases lying between them. Looked up from germline, CDR1 is WNHNN and CDR2 is SYGVQD (reference sequence). This CDR3 region has 16 residues. The CDR3 sequence is CASSNHVQAYGTEAFF. CDR3 DNA sequence: TGCGCCAGCAGCAACCATGTACAGGCTTACGGCACTGAAGCTTTCTTT.

The chain uses TRBV6-5 and TRBJ2-5; TRBD2 is a possible D gene (6 bases). CDR1 is MNHEY and CDR2 is SVGAGI in the germline V gene. V lost 6 bases, J lost 5 bases, and 16 bases lay in between. The CDR3 covers 14 residues. The CDR3 is CASSRRWGEETQYF. The CDR3 DNA sequence: TGTGCCAGCAGCCGACGGTGGGGGGAGGAGACCCAGTACTTC.

The chain recombines TRBV9 with TRBJ2-3, with 7 bases identical to TRBD2. There are 16 residues in the CDR3. J gave up 3 bases and V 0 bases, and 7 bases lay outside the gene matches. CDR1 and CDR2 from the germline V gene are SGDLS and YYNGEE. The CDR3 DNA follows: TGTGCCAGCAGCGTAGGCCTAGCGGAAAGAACAGATACGCAGTATTTT. Residues: CASSVGLAERTDTQYF.

V is TRBV5-1 and J is TRBJ2-4; 12 nucleotides match TRBD2. CDR3 length equals 17 residues. Germline CDR1 reads SGHRS; CDR2 reads YFSETQ. The trim removed 4 bases at V and 7 bases at J, leaving 12 bases unmatched. CDR3 DNA: TGCGCCAGCAGCGTACTAGCGGGAGGACCAGAAGGGAACATTCAGTACTTC. Residues: CASSVLAGGPEGNIQYF.

The chain has TRBV6-5 and TRBJ1-1, with D possibly being TRBD1 (6 bases). V was cut by 4 bases and J by 8 bases, with 17 bases left in between. The CDR3 contains 14 residues. CDR1 is MNHEY, CDR2 SVGAGI, per germline. The CDR3 protein is CASSLQGGSVEAFF. CDR3 nucleotides: TGTGCCAGCAGTTTACAGGGTGGGTCGGTCGAAGCTTTCTTT.

The chain combines TRBV11-1 with TRBJ1-5; D not certain. The CDR3 extends over 13 amino acids. V dropped 2 bases and J dropped 4 bases, with 6 bases sitting between them. Per the germline V gene, CDR1 is SGHAT and CDR2 is FQDESV (reference sequence). The CDR3 region is CASSLSRNQPQHF. Written as DNA, the CDR3 is TGTGCCAGCAGCTTATCCAGAAATCAGCCCCAGCATTTT.

The gene calls are TRBV7-2 and TRBJ1-5; possibly TRBD1 for D (6 bases). V was shortened by 6 bases and J by 5 bases, with 14 bases between the two germline ends. Germline V gene lookup returns CDR1 SGHTA and CDR2 FQGNSA. The CDR3 sequence is 14 residues long. DNA of the CDR3: TGTGCCAGCAGTGGCAGGGGCCCTTATCAGCCCCAGCATTTT. This sequence encodes CASSGRGPYQPQHF.

This clone is a singleton in its sample. The chain uses TRBV5-1 and TRBJ2-1; TRBD2 matches 7 bases. Germline V gene data show CDR1 as SGHRS and CDR2 as YFSETQ. V lost 2 bases and J lost 0; bases outside the gene matches: 5. The CDR3 contains 16 residues. In DNA form, the CDR3 reads TGCGCCAGCAGCTTAACTAGCGCCAGCTCCTACAATGAGCAGTTCTTC. Amino acid sequence: CASSLTSASSYNEQFF.

The chain has TRBV4-1 and TRBJ1-5; 9 nucleotides line up with TRBD1. This CDR3 contains 16 residues. From germline, CDR1 is MGHRA and CDR2 YSYEKL. J was trimmed by 4 bases and V by 3 bases; bases with no gene match: 7. The CDR3 sequence is CASSQVEQGANQPQHF. Here the CDR3 DNA reads TGCGCCAGCAGCCAGGTTGAACAGGGGGCTAATCAGCCCCAGCATTTT.

In this sample, this clone turned up once. J is TRBJ2-1 and V is TRBV2; 9 positions match TRBD1. This CDR3 contains 15 residues. The V gene's germline CDR1 is SNHLY and CDR2 FYNNEI. V lost 5 bases, J lost 9 bases, and 11 bases stayed unmatched. The CDR3 DNA reads TGTGCCAGCAGTCCGGACAGGGGATATTCCAGTGAGCAGTTCTTC. Translated: CASSPDRGYSSEQFF.

The J gene is TRBJ1-5, the V gene TRBV27; 7 nucleotides agree with TRBD1. The trim removed 5 bases at V and 3 bases at J, leaving 13 bases unmatched. CDR1 and CDR2 (germline): MNHEY, SMNVEV (reference sequence). The CDR3 totals 17 residues. The CDR3 region has the DNA TGTGCCAGCAGTGGGGGCCGAGGCAGGGGGTCCAATCAGCCCCAGCATTTT. As protein: CASSGGRGRGSNQPQHF.

This clone appeared once. The V call is TRBV28, the J call TRBJ2-3; 11 nucleotides align to TRBD2. Germline V gene lookup returns CDR1 MDHEN and CDR2 SYDVKM. This CDR3 is built from 16 residues. V was pared by 3 bases and J by 3 bases, with 5 bases of the junction left unmatched. The CDR3 loop reads CASSFVAGGPTDTQYF. CDR3 bases: TGTGCCAGCAGTTTCGTAGCGGGAGGGCCTACAGATACGCAGTATTTT.

The CDR3 region has the DNA TGTGCCTGGAGTGCCACAGGGGGCTATTTAGTCGGAGCTATCGGCACCTTC. Translation: CAWSATGGYLVGAIGTF. The J gene is TRBJ1-2, the V gene TRBV30, with 9 positions matching TRBD1. Looked up from germline, CDR1 is GTSNPN and CDR2 is SVGIG (reference sequence). V lost 1 base to trimming and J lost 13 bases; unmatched junction nucleotides: 22. The CDR3 sequence is 17 residues long.

This clone has a handful of counts. The rearrangement links TRBV11-3 to TRBJ2-1; D might be TRBD2 (6 bases). The V end lost 3 bases, the J end lost 7 bases, and 16 bases lay between the germline ends. The CDR3 runs to 15 residues. Germline-derived CDR1 and CDR2 are SGHNT and YENEEA. CDR3 region: CASSFDGSFRNEQFF. For the CDR3, the DNA is TGTGCCAGCAGCTTTGACGGGAGTTTTCGGAATGAGCAGTTCTTC.

This rearrangement joins TRBV9 to TRBJ2-7, with a weak D call TRBD1 (6 bases). The CDR3 is 17 amino acids. Deletions cut 0 bases from V and 2 bases from J, with 18 bases between. The germline gives CDR1 SGDLS, CDR2 YYNGEE. CDR3 in amino acids: CASSVGEAGDPPYEQYF. CDR3 DNA sequence: TGTGCCAGCAGCGTAGGAGAAGCAGGGGACCCTCCCTACGAGCAGTACTTC.

The chain uses TRBV5-6 and TRBJ1-2; tentatively, D is TRBD1 (6 bases). The CDR3 has 14 amino acids. Between the trimmed V and J ends, which lost 4 bases and 1 base, there was a span of 11 bases. CDR1 is SGHDT, CDR2 YYEEEE, per germline. CDR3 in amino acids: CASSANRVNYGYTF. DNA of the CDR3: TGTGCCAGCAGCGCGAACAGGGTTAACTATGGCTACACCTTC.